These 20 T cell receptor beta chains were sequenced from one sample in a study of human T cells and chemical hapten exposure. TCRdb ran MiXCR on the 5' RACE reads and lists one entry per CDR3 protein. The sample yields more than 75,000 distinct CDR3 sequences, roughly 15% seen once. Unfractionated whole blood served as the source for total RNA extraction. The receptors derive from a female donor in good health.

The chain carries TRBV28 and TRBJ2-3; 8 bases line up with TRBD2. Germline-derived CDR1 and CDR2 are MDHEN and SYDVKM. The CDR3 runs 14 residues. V lost 8 bases, J lost 0 bases, and 4 bases stayed unmatched. CDR3 sequence (DNA): TGTGCCAGCTCAAGCGGGGGAAGCACAGATACGCAGTATTTT. Its protein product is CASSSGGSTDTQYF.

This clonotype was detected only a few times. The chain couples TRBV5-4 to TRBJ1-2; TRBD1 matches 9 bases. The CDR3 runs 15 residues. The V gene's germline CDR1 is SGHNT and CDR2 YYREEE (reference sequence). V dropped 5 bases and J dropped 5; count of bases not matched to a gene: 10. The CDR3 DNA follows: TGTGCCAGCAGAGCCCGGGACAGGGAAACTTATGGCTACACCTTC. This codes for CASRARDRETYGYTF.

This clonotype was counted between two and nine times. V usage is TRBV20-1 and J usage is TRBJ2-5, with 8 bases aligning to TRBD2. Germline lookup yields CDR1 DFQATT and CDR2 SNEGSKA (reference sequence). The CDR3 covers 15 residues. V was clipped by 3 bases and J by 1 base; unmatched bases: 7. This CDR3 is CSASTAGGVQETQYF. CDR3 coding DNA: TGCAGTGCTAGTACGGCGGGAGGAGTCCAAGAGACCCAGTACTTC.

In this sample, this clonotype turned up a few times. The gene calls are TRBV20-1 and TRBJ1-5; no clear D. CDR1 DFQATT and CDR2 SNEGSKA come from the germline V gene (reference sequence). This CDR3 contains 14 residues. Trimming left V 3 bases short and J 0 bases short, with 9 bases between. The CDR3 DNA reads TGCAGTGCTAGTCCCGGGAATAGCAATCAGCCCCAGCATTTT. Translation: CSASPGNSNQPQHF.

The gene calls are TRBV20-1 and TRBJ2-1; D is undetermined. This CDR3 is built from 13 residues. V was cut by 0 bases and J by 3 bases, with 6 bases left in between. The germline V gene has CDR1 DFQATT and CDR2 SNEGSKA (reference sequence). The CDR3 spells CSAREDLYNEQFF. The DNA for the CDR3 is TGCAGTGCTAGAGAGGATCTCTACAATGAGCAGTTCTTC.

The rearrangement links TRBV29-1 to TRBJ1-2; TRBD1 is a possible D gene (5 bases). Between the trimmed V and J ends, which lost 1 base and 6 bases, there was a span of 6 bases. This CDR3 comprises 11 residues. From germline, CDR1 is SQVTM and CDR2 ANQGSEA. The CDR3 here is CSVEGGNGYTF. In nucleotides, the CDR3 is TGCAGCGTTGAAGGGGGCAATGGCTACACCTTC.

This clonotype was counted a few times. The chain links TRBV30 to TRBJ1-1, with 8 bases that match TRBD1. Germline CDR1 GTSNPN, CDR2 SVGIG (reference sequence). The CDR3 is 13 amino acids. Trimming at V came to 0 bases and at J to 6 bases, leaving 3 bases not matched to a gene. CDR3 nucleotide sequence: TGTGCCTGGAGTGTGGCAGGGGGCCCTGAAGCTTTCTTT. It is translated as CAWSVAGGPEAFF.

The chain is built from TRBV5-4 and TRBJ2-1, with D possibly matching TRBD1 (5 bases). Germline V gives CDR1 SGHNT, CDR2 YYREEE (reference sequence). This CDR3 is 15 amino acids long. CDR3: CERRRERGIYNEQFF. The DNA of the CDR3 is TGTGAAAGAAGAAGAGAAAGGGGAATCTACAATGAGCAGTTCTTC.

Of note for this clonotype: The junction and the germline gene differ at one end; a read error may be behind it. The rearrangement links TRBV4-3 to TRBJ1-2, with D unresolved. This CDR3 spans 16 amino acids. Germline CDR1 is LGHNA and CDR2 is YSLEER. In DNA form, the CDR3 reads TGCGCCATCAGCCAAGACCTGGGCGCGGCGCTCTATGGCTACACCTTC. It specifies CAISQDLGAALYGYTF.

This clonotype showed up just a few times. The chain joins TRBV27 to TRBJ1-6; D perhaps matches TRBD1 (5 bases). V shed 5 bases and J shed 11 bases, with 16 bases lying between them. CDR3 length: 14 residues. Per germline, CDR1 MNHEY and CDR2 SMNVEV (reference sequence). CDR3 DNA: TGTGCCAGCAGTACCGGGACGTCCGTCCCACCCCTCCACTTT. Amino acid sequence: CASSTGTSVPPLHF.

Only a few counts were recorded for this clonotype. This chain uses TRBV2 with TRBJ1-1; 11 bases are a match to TRBD1. The CDR3 spans 14 residues. Germline loops: CDR1 SNHLY, CDR2 FYNNEI. Trimming removed 4 bases from V and 5 bases from J; junction bases left unmatched: 3. CDR3 in amino acids: CASSADRGPTEAFF. The CDR3 DNA reads TGTGCCAGCAGTGCGGACAGGGGGCCTACTGAAGCTTTCTTT.

This chain links TRBV11-2 with TRBJ2-3; TRBD2 might be the D (6 bases). The ends were cut back, 5 bases at V and 5 bases at J, with 11 bases in the middle. The CDR3 runs to 13 residues. Looked up from germline, CDR1 is SGHAT and CDR2 is FQNNGV. CDR3 coding DNA: TGTGCCAGCAGCCCTAAGGGAGGAGATACGCAGTATTTT. Its protein is CASSPKGGDTQYF.

The gene calls are TRBV5-1 and TRBJ2-1; 9 positions agree with TRBD2. CDR1 is SGHRS and CDR2 is YFSETQ in the germline V gene. The CDR3 has 14 amino acids. After removal of 4 bases from V and 6 bases from J, the junction contained 5 bases not matched to a gene. CDR3 bases: TGCGCCAGCAGCGTTAGCGGGAGCGGCAATGAGCAGTTCTTC. Translated: CASSVSGSGNEQFF. Full variable domain (rest looked up from reference TRBV5-1 and TRBJ2-1): KAGVTQTPRYLIKTRGQQVTLSCSPISGHRSVSWYQQTPGQGLQFLFEYFSETQRNKGNFPGRFSGRQFSNSRSEMNVSTLELGDSALYLCASSVSGSGNEQFFGPGTRLTVL.

This clonotype was seen only a few times. The V and J genes are TRBV4-1 and TRBJ2-7; D call uncertain. V gave up 5 bases and J gave up 7 bases, with 18 bases separating them. The CDR3 is 14 residues long. Germline lookup yields CDR1 MGHRA and CDR2 YSYEKL. The CDR3 DNA reads TGCGCCAGCAGCGACGTAGGACGGCGTGGGGAGCAGTACTTC. As protein: CASSDVGRRGEQYF.

V usage is TRBV12-3 or TRBV12-4 and J usage is TRBJ2-7, with D unresolved. The CDR3 totals 13 residues. V was shortened by 6 bases and J by 3 bases, with 12 bases between the two germline ends. CDR3 loop: CASSPDAVYEQYF. In nucleotides, the CDR3 is TGTGCCAGCAGCCCGGACGCGGTCTACGAGCAGTACTTC.

This clonotype was detected only a few times. The chain recombines TRBV4-3 with TRBJ1-4; 7 nucleotides align to TRBD1. V dropped 3 bases and J dropped 4; count of bases not matched to a gene: 5. The CDR3 sequence is 15 residues long. Germline V gives CDR1 LGHNA, CDR2 YSLEER. The CDR3 sequence is CASSQRQGGNEKLFF. As DNA, the CDR3 is TGCGCCAGCAGCCAGAGACAGGGTGGTAATGAAAAACTGTTTTTT.

This clonotype was recorded a few times. The V call is TRBV5-4, the J call TRBJ2-2, with 9 bases matching TRBD1. The V gene end was trimmed by 0 bases and the J gene end by 4 bases; junction bases not matched to a gene: 4. Germline V gene sequence: CDR1 SGHNT, CDR2 YYREEE (reference sequence). There are 16 residues in the CDR3. In DNA, the CDR3 is TGTGCCAGCAGCTTGGACCGGGACAGGGCCACCGGGGAGCTGTTTTTT. This gives the protein CASSLDRDRATGELFF.

V usage is TRBV15 and J usage is TRBJ2-2; 7 nucleotides align to TRBD2. This CDR3 contains 15 residues. Losses at the gene ends were 5 bases for V and 4 bases for J; bases not matched to a gene: 7. Germline V gene data show CDR1 as LNHNV and CDR2 as YYDKDF (reference sequence). In nucleotides, the CDR3 is TGTGCCACCAGCCCGCGGGGGTCGGGCACCGGGGAGCTGTTTTTT. This encodes CATSPRGSGTGELFF.

This clonotype was counted many times. This sequence joins TRBV7-2 and TRBJ2-7; 7 positions agree with TRBD1. Germline CDR1 SGHTA, CDR2 FQGNSA. V gave up 5 bases and J gave up 3 bases; unmatched junction bases: 7. The length of the CDR3 is 14 residues. The CDR3 sequence is CASSRRDSYYEQYF. CDR3 sequence (DNA): TGTGCCAGCAGCCGACGGGACAGCTACTACGAGCAGTACTTC.

The chain carries TRBV10-3 and TRBJ1-1; 8 nucleotides match TRBD1. With 4 bases clipped from V and 7 bases from J, the junction kept 8 bases outside the gene matches. The CDR3 is 14 residues long. Germline assignment: CDR1 ENHRY and CDR2 SYGVKD. CDR3 protein: CAISADREQDEAFF. The CDR3, as DNA: TGTGCCATCAGTGCGGACAGGGAACAGGATGAAGCTTTCTTT.